The entry that follows covers one TCR beta chain sequence. Beta-chain TCR CDR3 regions were amplified from RNA transcripts. RT-PCR with HTBI primers came first, then second-round multiplex PCR. Each CDR3 protein is one row after TCRdb ran MiXCR on the multiplex PCR reads. The table includes about 590,000 distinct CDR3 sequences, 39% detected once. The entry originates in a study of Graves' ophthalmopathy and Graves' hyperthyroidism. Certain patients were not enrolled. These were patients with other autoimmune diseases, uncontrolled infections, pregnancy or lactation. The sequence was obtained from an adult man with Graves' hyperthyroidism. Material: peripheral blood or thyroid tissue (not recorded which).

CDR3 coding DNA: TGTGCCAGCAGTTTGGGCTTCCCTAAAGAGACCCAGTACTTC. Encoded protein: CASSLGFPKETQYF. V and J are TRBV27 and TRBJ2-5, with no clear D. Germline CDR1 reads MNHEY; CDR2 reads SMNVEV (reference sequence). V was clipped by 3 bases and J by 3 bases, with 11 bases between them. The CDR3 totals 14 residues.